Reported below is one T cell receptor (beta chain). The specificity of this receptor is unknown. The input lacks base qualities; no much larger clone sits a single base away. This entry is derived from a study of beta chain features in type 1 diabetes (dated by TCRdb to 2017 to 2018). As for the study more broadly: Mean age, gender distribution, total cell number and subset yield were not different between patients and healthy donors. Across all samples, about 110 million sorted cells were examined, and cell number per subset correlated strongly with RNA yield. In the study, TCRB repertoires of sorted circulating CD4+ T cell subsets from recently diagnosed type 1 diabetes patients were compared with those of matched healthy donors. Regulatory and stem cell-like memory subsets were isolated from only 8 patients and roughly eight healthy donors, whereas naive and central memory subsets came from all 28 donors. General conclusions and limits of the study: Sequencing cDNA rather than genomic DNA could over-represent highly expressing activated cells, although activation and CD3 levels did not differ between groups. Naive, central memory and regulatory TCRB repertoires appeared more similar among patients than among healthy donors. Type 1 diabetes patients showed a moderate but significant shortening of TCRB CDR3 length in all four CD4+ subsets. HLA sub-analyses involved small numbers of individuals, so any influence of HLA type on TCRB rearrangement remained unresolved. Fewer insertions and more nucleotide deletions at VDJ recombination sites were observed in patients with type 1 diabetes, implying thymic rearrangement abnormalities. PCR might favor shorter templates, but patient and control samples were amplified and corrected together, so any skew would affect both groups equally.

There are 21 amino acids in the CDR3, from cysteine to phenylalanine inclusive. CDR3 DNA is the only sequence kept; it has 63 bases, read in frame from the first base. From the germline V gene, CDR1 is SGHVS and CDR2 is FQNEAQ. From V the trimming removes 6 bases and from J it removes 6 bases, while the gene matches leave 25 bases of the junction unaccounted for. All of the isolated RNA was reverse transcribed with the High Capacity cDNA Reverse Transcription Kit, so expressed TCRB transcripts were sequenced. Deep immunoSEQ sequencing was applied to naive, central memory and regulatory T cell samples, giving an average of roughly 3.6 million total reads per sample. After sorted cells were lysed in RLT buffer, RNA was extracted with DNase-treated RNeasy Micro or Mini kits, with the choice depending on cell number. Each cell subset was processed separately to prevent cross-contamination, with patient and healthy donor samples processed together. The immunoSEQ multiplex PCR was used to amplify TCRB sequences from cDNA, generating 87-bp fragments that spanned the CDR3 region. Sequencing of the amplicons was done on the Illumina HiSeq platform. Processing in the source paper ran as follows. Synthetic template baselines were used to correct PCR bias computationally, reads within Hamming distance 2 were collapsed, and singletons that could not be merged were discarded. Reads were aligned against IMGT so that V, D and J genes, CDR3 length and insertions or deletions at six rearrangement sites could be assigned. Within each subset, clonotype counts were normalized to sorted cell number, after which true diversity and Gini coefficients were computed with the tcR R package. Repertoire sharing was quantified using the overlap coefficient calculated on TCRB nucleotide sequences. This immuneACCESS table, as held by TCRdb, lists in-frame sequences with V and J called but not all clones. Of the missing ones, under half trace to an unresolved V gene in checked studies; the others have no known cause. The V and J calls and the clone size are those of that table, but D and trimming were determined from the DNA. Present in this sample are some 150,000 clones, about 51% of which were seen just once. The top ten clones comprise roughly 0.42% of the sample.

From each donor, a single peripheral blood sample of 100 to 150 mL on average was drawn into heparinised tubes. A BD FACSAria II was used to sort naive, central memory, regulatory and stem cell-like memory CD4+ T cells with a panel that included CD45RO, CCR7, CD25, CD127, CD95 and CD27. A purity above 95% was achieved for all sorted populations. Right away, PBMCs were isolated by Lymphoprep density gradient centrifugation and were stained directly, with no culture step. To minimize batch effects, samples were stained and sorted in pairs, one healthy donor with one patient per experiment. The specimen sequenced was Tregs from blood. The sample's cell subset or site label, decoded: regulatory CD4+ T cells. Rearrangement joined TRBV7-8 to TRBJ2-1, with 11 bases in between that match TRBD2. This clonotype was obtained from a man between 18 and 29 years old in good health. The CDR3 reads CASSLIRRKWVLAGVANEQFF. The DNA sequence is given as TGTGCCAGCAGTCTAATTAGAAGAAAGTGGGTACTAGCGGGAGTAGCCAATGAGCAGTTCTTC.